The entry below gives a single T cell receptor (beta chain) sequence along with its context. Trimming removed 3 bases at V and 1 base at J, with 14 bases between. The length of the CDR3 is 16 residues. Germline lookup yields CDR1 LNHNV and CDR2 YYDKDF (reference sequence). This record comes from a study of T-cell reconstitution after alpha-beta-depleted transplantation in children. Preparation of the TCRbeta library used unique molecular identifiers. TCRdb re-called the PCR reads with MiXCR, one entry per CDR3 protein. This table holds approximately 340,000 distinct CDR3 sequences, about a tenth found once.

The specimen was PBMCs from the stem cell graft donor, collected from the stem cell graft. The clonotype originates from a human donor who donated a stem cell graft to a child with acute lymphoblastic leukemia. This rearrangement joins TRBV15 to TRBJ2-3, with D perhaps assigned TRBD1 or TRBD2 (5 bases each). The CDR3 coding sequence is TGTGCCACCAGCAGGGGGGACCTCCATGGCACAGATACGCAGTATTTT. The encoded protein is CATSRGDLHGTDTQYF.